One and the same sample provided the 23 T cell receptor beta chains below, sequenced in a study of long-term antiretroviral therapy in people with HIV. Investigators performed immunoSEQ version v3.0 at survey level. Sequencing was performed with immunoSEQ multiplex PCR; in TCRdb, only in-frame clones are kept and a portion is missing. The sample gives about 22,000 clones, 84% of which show up once; about 20% is in the top ten. The material was unsorted PBMCs, obtained 0.1 years before starting antiretroviral therapy. The source of these receptors is a man between 18 and 35 years old with HIV.

This clone was seen only a few times. This rearrangement joins TRBV6-5 to TRBJ1-5, with 8 bases lining up with TRBD1. The germline CDR1 and CDR2 sequences are MNHEY and SVGAGI. Trimming at V came to 6 bases and at J to 4 bases, leaving 5 bases not matched to a gene. This CDR3 is built from 14 residues. CDR3 nucleotides: TGTGCCAGCAGCGAAGACAGGGGTAATCAGCCCCAGCATTTT. Its translation is CASSEDRGNQPQHF.

Only one count was recorded for this clone. The chain links TRBV25-1 to TRBJ1-4; D not resolved. The length of the CDR3 is 11 residues. Per germline, CDR1 MGHDK and CDR2 SYGVNS. The ends were cut back, 4 bases at V and 7 bases at J, with 4 bases in the middle. The CDR3 bases are TGTGCCAGCAGTGCGGCTGAAAAACTGTTTTTT. Translation gives CASSAAEKLFF.

The chain links TRBV9 to TRBJ1-2; TRBD1 matches 10 bases. Germline V lookup: CDR1 SGDLS, CDR2 YYNGEE. J gave up 13 bases and V 0 bases, and 9 bases lay outside the gene matches. This CDR3 region has 14 residues. CDR3 nucleotides: TGTGCCAGCAGCGTAGAGGGGACAGGGGTAGTTCCCACCTTC. Protein sequence: CASSVEGTGVVPTF.

The chain has TRBV5-5 and TRBJ1-2; D gene ambiguous. With 1 base removed from V and 6 bases from J, the gap between germline ends came to 13 bases. The CDR3 spans 14 residues. The germline V gene has CDR1 SGHKS and CDR2 YYEKEE (reference sequence). DNA of the CDR3: TGTGCCAGCAGCTTGTCCAGTCTAGCTAATGGCTACACCTTC. It specifies CASSLSSLANGYTF.

This chain links TRBV7-9 with TRBJ2-1; 7 positions agree with TRBD1. Germline-derived CDR1 and CDR2 are SEHNR and FQNEAQ (reference sequence). The CDR3 runs to 16 residues. After removal of 6 bases from V and 4 bases from J, the junction contained 12 bases not matched to a gene. CDR3 residues: CASSQGQPAVYNEQFF. The CDR3 DNA reads TGTGCCAGCAGTCAGGGACAGCCGGCGGTTTACAATGAGCAGTTCTTC.

The V gene is TRBV7-2, the J gene TRBJ2-7; 12 bases are shared with TRBD2. V was pared by 1 base and J by 5 bases, with 15 bases of the junction left unmatched. The germline V gene has CDR1 SGHTA and CDR2 FQGNSA. This CDR3 spans 19 amino acids. The DNA for the CDR3 is TGTGCCAGCAGCTTAGTGGTTAGAGCTAGCGGGAGGGCCATGGACGAGCAGTACTTC. As protein: CASSLVVRASGRAMDEQYF.

The sample holds one count of this clone. V gene TRBV27 combines with J gene TRBJ2-5; 10 nucleotides line up with TRBD1. The CDR3 consists of 15 residues. The germline gives CDR1 MNHEY, CDR2 SMNVEV (reference sequence). The trim removed 2 bases at V and 4 bases at J, leaving 4 bases unmatched. The CDR3 reads CASSLGTGVRETQYF. The DNA of the CDR3 is TGTGCCAGCAGTTTAGGGACAGGGGTTCGAGAGACCCAGTACTTC.

The rearrangement uses TRBV5-1 and TRBJ1-4; maybe TRBD1 (5 bases). V was pared by 0 bases and J by 8 bases, with 11 bases between. Germline loops: CDR1 SGHRS, CDR2 YFSETQ. There are 14 residues in the CDR3. CDR3 amino acids: CASSLEAGGEKLFF. DNA of the CDR3: TGCGCCAGCAGCTTGGAGGCCGGGGGAGAAAAACTGTTTTTT.

This chain joins TRBV5-1 and TRBJ1-3, with D tentatively TRBD1 (6 bases). V lost 4 bases to trimming and J lost 3 bases, with 14 bases between them. Per the germline V gene, CDR1 is SGHRS and CDR2 is YFSETQ. The CDR3 covers 15 residues. CDR3 nucleotide sequence: TGCGCCAGCAGCGACGGGACACTAATTGGAAACACCATATATTTT. It translates to CASSDGTLIGNTIYF. The full variable domain, completed using reference TRBV5-1 and TRBJ1-3, is KAGVTQTPRYLIKTRGQQVTLSCSPISGHRSVSWYQQTPGQGLQFLFEYFSETQRNKGNFPGRFSGRQFSNSRSEMNVSTLELGDSALYLCASSDGTLIGNTIYFGEGSWLTVV.

In this sample, this clone turned up once. The chain links TRBV11-3 to TRBJ2-3; D unclear. CDR1 is SGHNT, CDR2 YENEEA, per germline. The V gene lost 5 bases and the J gene lost 2 bases, with 8 bases spanning the gap. The CDR3 is 13 amino acids. Here the CDR3 reads CASSPSNTDTQYF. The CDR3 region has the DNA TGTGCCAGCAGCCCGTCTAACACAGATACGCAGTATTTT.

This rearrangement joins TRBV7-9 to TRBJ2-7; 11 nucleotides align to TRBD1. The CDR3 runs to 17 residues. CDR1 is SEHNR and CDR2 is FQNEAQ in the germline V gene (reference sequence). The V and J ends lost 5 bases and 2 bases, in that order; junction bases with no gene match: 11. The CDR3, as DNA: TGTGCCAGCAGCGGGTGGGGTGGGGGACAGGGGGCCTACGAGCAGTACTTC. Its translation is CASSGWGGGQGAYEQYF.

This clone was counted a single time. The chain links TRBV7-8 to TRBJ1-3; D is unclear. V gave up 0 bases and J gave up 0 bases, with 9 bases separating them. The germline gives CDR1 SGHVS, CDR2 FQNEAQ. This CDR3 has 16 residues. The CDR3 region is CASSLASGNSGNTIYF. Here the CDR3 DNA reads TGTGCCAGCAGCTTAGCCTCGGGGAACTCTGGAAACACCATATATTTT.

The chain links TRBV5-4 to TRBJ2-7; 9 bases are a match to TRBD2. V shed 4 bases, J shed 5 bases, and the junction held 4 bases outside the gene matches. In germline, CDR1 is SGHNT, CDR2 YYREEE (reference sequence). This CDR3 has 13 amino acids. CDR3 sequence: CASSPAGGHEQYF. The CDR3 nucleotides read TGTGCCAGCAGCCCCGCGGGGGGGCACGAGCAGTACTTC. Using reference TRBV5-4 and TRBJ2-7 for the parts outside the CDR3, the full variable domain is ETGVTQSPTHLIKTRGQQVTLRCSSQSGHNTVSWYQQALGQGPQFIFQYYREEENGRGNFPPRFSGLQFPNYSSELNVNALELDDSALYLCASSPAGGHEQYFGPGTRLTVT.

The chain employs TRBV14 and TRBJ1-1; a possible D gene is TRBD1 (6 bases). CDR3 size: 14 residues. Trimming took 2 bases from V and 4 from J, leaving 11 bases between them. The germline CDR1 and CDR2 sequences are SGHDN and FVKESK. The CDR3 DNA reads TGTGCCAGCAGCCAACAGGGGATGGGCACTGAAGCTTTCTTT. It yields the protein CASSQQGMGTEAFF.

The rearrangement uses TRBV4-2 and TRBJ2-2; 9 nucleotides agree with TRBD1. With V trimmed by 4 bases and J by 7 bases, 10 bases remained unmatched. The CDR3 spans 16 residues. CDR1 LGHNA and CDR2 YNFKEQ come from the germline V gene. CDR3 residues: CASSRSGTGTGGELFF. The DNA for the CDR3 is TGTGCCAGCAGCCGTTCGGGGACAGGGACAGGCGGGGAGCTGTTTTTT.

The rearrangement links TRBV7-3 to TRBJ2-7, with TRBD1 matching 10 bases. The CDR3 totals 15 residues. The V gene end was trimmed by 5 bases and the J gene end by 4 bases; junction bases not matched to a gene: 8. Germline V gives CDR1 SGHTA, CDR2 FQGTGA. CDR3 loop: CASSEVGTGVYEQYF. CDR3 DNA sequence: TGTGCCAGCAGCGAGGTGGGGACAGGGGTATACGAGCAGTACTTC.

The V gene is TRBV4-2, the J gene TRBJ1-2; D unclear. Trimming stripped 4 bases from V and 4 bases from J, with 7 bases between. Germline V gene lookup returns CDR1 LGHNA and CDR2 YNFKEQ. The CDR3 has 12 amino acids. This chain's CDR3 is CASSPEGYGYTF. CDR3 nucleotides: TGTGCCAGCAGCCCAGAGGGCTATGGCTACACCTTC.

The chain has TRBV4-1 and TRBJ2-1; TRBD1 might be the D (6 bases). With 3 bases removed from V and 4 bases from J, the gap between germline ends came to 10 bases. The CDR3 extends over 14 amino acids. Germline V gene data show CDR1 as MGHRA and CDR2 as YSYEKL. The CDR3 region is CASSQGARYNEQFF. CDR3 in DNA: TGCGCCAGCAGCCAGGGGGCGAGATACAATGAGCAGTTCTTC.

The chain joins TRBV21-1 to TRBJ2-7; the table's D call, TRBD2, has no DNA check behind it. TRBV21-1 is a known pseudogene. This CDR3 is 15 amino acids long. CDR3 amino acids: CASSKFAGTSYEQYF. For the CDR3, the DNA is TGTGCCAGCAGCAAATTCGCGGGGACCTCCTACGAGCAGTACTTC.

The J gene is TRBJ1-5, the V gene TRBV6-4; D perhaps matches TRBD1 (5 bases). Trimming took off 7 bases at V and 0 bases at J, with 19 bases between the two ends. The CDR3 consists of 17 residues. The germline CDR1 and CDR2 sequences are MRHNA and SNTAGT. The CDR3 region is CASKKVDRLDSNQPQHF. Here the CDR3 DNA reads TGTGCCAGCAAAAAAGTCGACAGACTAGATAGCAATCAGCCCCAGCATTTT.

The chain is built from TRBV7-9 and TRBJ2-5; no clear D. The CDR3 is made up of 16 amino acids. Germline CDR1 reads SEHNR; CDR2 reads FQNEAQ (reference sequence). V was pared by 1 base and J by 0 bases, with 12 bases between. The CDR3 DNA is TGTGCCAGCAGCTTAGACTATGGGCTCTACCAAGAGACCCAGTACTTC. It translates to CASSLDYGLYQETQYF.

This clone was seen a single time. V and J are TRBV30 and TRBJ1-1; the match to TRBD1 covers 10 bases. Germline assignment: CDR1 GTSNPN and CDR2 SVGIG (reference sequence). This CDR3 contains 15 residues. J was trimmed by 5 bases and V by 0 bases; bases with no gene match: 6. CDR3 residues: CAWSVRDRGRTEAFF. CDR3 DNA sequence: TGTGCCTGGAGTGTAAGGGACAGGGGCAGGACTGAAGCTTTCTTT.

This clone was picked up a small number of times. The chain carries TRBV4-1 and TRBJ1-2, with no clear D. Trimming left V 6 bases short and J 6 bases short, with 8 bases between. The CDR3 contains 11 residues. Germline lookup yields CDR1 MGHRA and CDR2 YSYEKL. The CDR3 loop reads CASRGADGYTF. In DNA form, the CDR3 reads TGCGCCAGCAGGGGTGCCGATGGCTACACCTTC.